Reported below is one T cell receptor (beta chain). What antigen it recognizes has not been identified. Base-call qualities are not available, and no considerably larger clone is one nucleotide away. The data belong to a study of shared clonotypes between healthy human individuals (dated by TCRdb to between 2020 and 2021). Study-wide context: The cohort included three men and a couple of women between 18 and 49 years of age. Per donor, three plates each were used for CD4 naive and CD4 memory, two for CD8 naive, and one for CD8 memory. To increase sequencing depth and limit assay-specific biases, different laboratories used diverse techniques to prepare libraries and sequence TCR repertoires. Between about 0.94 and 8.9 billion PBMCs per donor were obtained by leukapheresis. The study deeply sequenced blood TCR repertoires of about 5 healthy adults to estimate repertoire size and the extent of clonotype sharing between individuals. What the authors observed across the whole study: Only blood was sampled, and tissue TCR repertoires likely differ from those in blood. Sharing across a few donors was observed for roughly 5% of naive CD4, over 3% of naive CD8, about 2.3% of memory CD4, and approximately 0.41% of memory CD8 clonotypes. The genetic and exposure-history diversity represented was limited by the small number of donors. Pairwise subsampling led to the expectation that sequencing depth would affect the degree of clonotype sharing among donors. Even with the large sequencing depth, rarefaction of the sorted-subset datasets indicated that sequencing was incomplete. Clonotypes shared by all four sorted-subset donors showed higher generation probabilities than non-shared clonotypes. Naive subsets generally had larger estimated clonotype richness than memory subsets.

CD8 naive samples were CD45RO-negative cells positively selected for CCR7, giving a CD45RA+CCR7+ population that excluded TemRA cells. Healthy HIV-negative adults with no recently reported acute infections or vaccinations were included as donors. Only Caucasian adults living in Nashville, Tennessee, USA were represented among the donors. Blood was collected by leukapheresis, and PBMCs were isolated by Ficoll-Histopaque density gradient centrifugation and then cryopreserved in liquid nitrogen vapor phase. Analytical flow cytometry was used to check the purity and quantity of every magnetically sorted T cell population. Genomic DNA was isolated from each sorted fraction and quantified by UV absorbance on a Nanodrop 2000c. Using the deep immunoSEQ assay, multiplex PCR amplified TCR CDR3 regions from genomic DNA. Extracted genomic DNA from each cell subset was spread evenly across all wells of several immunoSEQ 96-well plates, with each plate serving as a replicate. For sorted subsets, about 210 ng of genomic DNA, equivalent to some 33,000 T cell genomes, went into each replicate PCR. Purified libraries were quantified with a Qubit 3.0 fluorometer, sized on a Bioanalyzer 2100, and re-quantified with the KAPA Library Quantification kit. Each immunoSEQ 96-well plate was sequenced on its own single-read 150-cycle Illumina NextSeq 550 flow cell. Per the original workflow: Because the immunoSEQ output held only junctional sequences and lacked quality scores, the filtering could not match the filtering applied to full-length reads. Sequences were annotated with PyIR, a Python wrapper for IgBLAST v1.9, and V/J genes and CDR3 were assigned using IMGT germline references. Reads with weak V/J assignments (E-value above 1e-6), missing CDR3, stop codons, out-of-frame junctions, or ambiguous translated residues were removed. A V3J clonotype was defined by an identical inferred V gene, J gene, and CDR3 amino acid sequence. Percentage overlap between repertoires was computed as shared unique clonotypes divided by the size of the smaller repertoire. Three approaches were used to assess repertoire richness: RTK rarefaction, the Chao1 estimator, and Recon v2.1 estimates of unobserved clonotypes. For all TCRbeta clonotypes obtained by the gDNA method from several donors, generation probabilities were computed with OLGA. Not all clones reach the TCRdb copy of this immuneACCESS table, which keeps in-frame sequences only. Checked studies attribute under half of the gap to unresolved V genes and leave the rest unexplained. For V, J and clone size, that table is used; D and trimming come from the DNA. This sample has roughly 2,000,000 clones in its table, and 93% of those were observed once. In total, the top ten clones hold about 1.7% of the sample.

Clipping removes 3 bases from V and 5 bases from J, with 9 as the unmatched junction base count. CDR1 is given as MDHEN and CDR2 as SYDVKM, both from the germline V gene. The CDR3 contains 15 residues, cysteine and phenylalanine counted. The read is trimmed to its CDR3 DNA, 45 bases read in frame from base 1. Sequenced sample: naive CD8+ T cells from PBMCs. The cell subset or site label of this sample denotes: CD45RA+CCR7+. The receptor comes from a man aged 18 to 30 in good health. Some clones in this sample may be carry-over from other donors' samples. This receptor chain uses TRBV28 and TRBJ1-2; TRBD1 lines up with 7 middle nucleotides. The DNA sequence is as follows: TGTGCCAGCAGTTTTAAAAGGGGGCCAGCTTATGGCTACACCTTC. It translates to CASSFKRGPAYGYTF.